The 20 T cell receptor beta chains given below trace back to one sample, sequenced in a study of blood T cells in healthy people across ages. The second PCR ran about 6 to 12 cycles with a sample-barcoded 5' primer and J-beta primers. TCRdb recomputed calls from the 5' RACE reads with MiXCR, one row per CDR3 protein. The sample yields over 500,000 distinct CDR3 sequences, over 40% seen once. The sample comprised blood. Every receptor here comes from a woman older than 75 in good health.

This clonotype came up many times. The V call is TRBV6-5, the J call TRBJ1-1; no clear D. The CDR3 totals 13 residues. Germline V gene lookup returns CDR1 MNHEY and CDR2 SVGAGI. Between the trimmed V and J ends, which lost 6 bases and 2 bases, there was a span of 10 bases. The CDR3 sequence is CASSVIRNTEAFF. The DNA for the CDR3 is TGTGCCAGCAGCGTTATTAGAAACACTGAAGCTTTCTTT.

The chain employs TRBV4-3 and TRBJ2-3; 8 bases are shared with TRBD2. Looked up from germline, CDR1 is LGHNA and CDR2 is YSLEER. V shed 2 bases, J shed 3 bases, and the junction held 1 base outside the gene matches. The CDR3 runs 14 residues. CDR3 loop: CASSQRLATDTQYF. DNA for the CDR3: TGCGCCAGCAGCCAAAGACTAGCGACAGATACGCAGTATTTT.

This clonotype was detected a few times. The chain recombines TRBV20-1 with TRBJ2-3, with a weak D call TRBD1 (5 bases). This CDR3 spans 14 amino acids. In germline, CDR1 is DFQATT, CDR2 SNEGSKA (reference sequence). Trimming took 3 bases from V and 6 from J, leaving 16 bases between them. CDR3 loop: CSASGAGPGDTQYF. CDR3 nucleotides: TGCAGTGCTAGTGGGGCAGGGCCAGGGGATACGCAGTATTTT.

The gene calls are TRBV28 and TRBJ2-7; maybe TRBD2 (7 bases). This CDR3 region has 11 residues. V lost 8 bases, J lost 6 bases, and 11 bases lay in between. Germline lookup yields CDR1 MDHEN and CDR2 SYDVKM. The CDR3 here is CASGGGLEQYF. Here the CDR3 DNA reads TGTGCCAGCGGGGGGGGGCTCGAGCAGTACTTC.

This chain links TRBV28 with TRBJ2-7; either TRBD1 or TRBD2 may fit D (5 bases each). The J call may not be correct, given that the DNA end is closer to TRBJ2-4. This CDR3 contains 12 residues. The germline V gene encodes CDR1 MDHEN and CDR2 SYDVKM. The CDR3 reads CASSPPGGIQYF. CDR3 bases: TGTGCCAGCAGCCCCCCTGGGGGCATTCAGTACTTC.

The rearrangement joins TRBV3-1 to TRBJ2-1, with D maybe TRBD1 (6 bases). The CDR3 consists of 13 residues. Trimming took 1 base from V and 11 from J, leaving 12 bases between them. CDR1 is LGHDT, CDR2 YNNKEL, per germline (reference sequence). CDR3 amino acids: CASSQGSGTQQFF. CDR3 in DNA: TGTGCCAGCAGCCAAGGTTCCGGGACACAGCAGTTCTTC.

The chain employs TRBV7-9 and TRBJ1-2, with a tentative D call TRBD1 (5 bases). Germline CDR1 reads SEHNR; CDR2 reads FQNEAQ (reference sequence). The length of the CDR3 is 15 residues. The ends were cut back, 5 bases at V and 2 bases at J, with 15 bases in the middle. DNA of the CDR3: TGTGCCAGCAGCGCCGGCGGGGCCCCGAACTATGGCTACACCTTC. Protein: CASSAGGAPNYGYTF.

In this sample, this clonotype turned up many times. The chain uses TRBV2 and TRBJ2-7; tentatively, D is TRBD1 (5 bases). From germline, CDR1 is SNHLY and CDR2 FYNNEI. Trimming took 4 bases from V and 4 from J, leaving 14 bases between them. The CDR3 extends over 14 amino acids. The CDR3 DNA reads TGTGCCAGCAGTGTTCAGGGCCCAGGGTACGAGCAGTACTTC. Translation gives CASSVQGPGYEQYF.

In the case of this clonotype: This may arise from a read error, as a much more abundant clone is one base away. The V gene is TRBV5-6, the J gene TRBJ2-3; TRBD2 might be the D (6 bases). Germline V CDR1 and CDR2: SGHDT, YYEEEE. Trimming removed 4 bases at V and 4 bases at J, with 10 bases between. The CDR3 has 13 amino acids. The CDR3 nucleotides read TGTGCCAGCAGCGACACTAGCCCAGATACGCAGTATTTT. It specifies CASSDTSPDTQYF.

In the case of this clonotype: Since a much larger clone is just one base distant, this may be a read error. This chain links TRBV3-1 with TRBJ2-7; D is unresolved. The J call is in doubt because the DNA end fits TRBJ2-5 better. In germline, CDR1 is LGHDT, CDR2 YNNKEL (reference sequence). This CDR3 is built from 12 residues. The CDR3 region has the DNA TGTGCCAGCGGCCAAGGAATAGAGACCCAGTACTTC. Translating it yields CASGQGIETQYF.

The rearrangement joins TRBV25-1 to TRBJ2-5; perhaps TRBD2 as D (6 bases). Germline loops: CDR1 MGHDK, CDR2 SYGVNS. The CDR3 sequence is 10 residues long. The V and J ends lost 11 bases and 7 bases respectively, with 11 bases between them. This chain's CDR3 is CAGRRGTQYF. The CDR3 bases are TGTGCCGGCCGGAGGGGGACCCAGTACTTC.

The rearrangement links TRBV6-5 to TRBJ2-1, with D tentatively TRBD2 (6 bases). Trimming took 0 bases from V and 9 from J, leaving 15 bases between them. The CDR3 covers 15 residues. Per the germline V gene, CDR1 is MNHEY and CDR2 is SVGAGI. The CDR3 sequence is CASSYSGLAVREQFF. CDR3 nucleotides: TGTGCCAGCAGTTACTCGGGACTCGCCGTTCGTGAGCAGTTCTTC.

The V and J genes are TRBV11-2 and TRBJ2-7, with D perhaps matching TRBD2 (6 bases). V was clipped by 5 bases and J by 6 bases, with 14 bases between them. From germline, CDR1 is SGHAT and CDR2 FQNNGV. The CDR3 runs to 13 residues. The CDR3 DNA follows: TGTGCCAGCAGCCGAGGGTTCGGGGGCGAGCAGTACTTC. Translated, it gives CASSRGFGGEQYF.

J is TRBJ2-7 and V is TRBV6-1; D is undetermined. CDR1 is MNHNS, CDR2 SASEGT, per germline. V lost 5 bases and J lost 7, with 12 bases in between. CDR3 size: 12 residues. This CDR3 reads CASSTDGREQYF. CDR3 nucleotides: TGTGCCAGCAGTACGGACGGACGGGAGCAGTACTTC.

This clonotype has a single count. The chain carries TRBV7-9 and TRBJ2-5; 9 nucleotides match TRBD2. J was trimmed by 4 bases and V by 5 bases; bases with no gene match: 23. The CDR3 contains 20 residues. The germline gives CDR1 SEHNR, CDR2 FQNEAQ (reference sequence). This CDR3 reads CASSLGRGGEAARVRETQYF. CDR3 in DNA: TGTGCCAGCAGCCTAGGACGCGGGGGGGAAGCGGCCCGTGTGAGAGAGACCCAGTACTTC. Supplemented by reference TRBV7-9 and TRBJ2-5, the full variable domain reads DTGVSQNPRHKITKRGQNVTFRCDPISEHNRLYWYRQTLGQGPEFLTYFQNEAQLEKSRLLSDRFSAERPKGSFSTLEIQRTEQGDSAMYLCASSLGRGGEAARVRETQYFGPGTRLLVL.

This clonotype was found many times. The chain is built from TRBV7-9 and TRBJ1-4; no clear D. This CDR3 region has 16 residues. Per germline, CDR1 SEHNR and CDR2 FQNEAQ (reference sequence). Trimming took off 1 base at V and 0 bases at J, with 9 bases between the two ends. The CDR3 DNA is TGTGCCAGCAGCTTAGAATGGGGATCAACTAATGAAAAACTGTTTTTT. It translates to CASSLEWGSTNEKLFF.

J is TRBJ2-5 and V is TRBV7-8, with 11 nucleotides matching TRBD1. The J segment lost 6 bases and the V segment lost 0 bases, leaving 6 bases of the junction unmatched. Germline assignment: CDR1 SGHVS and CDR2 FQNEAQ. The CDR3 length is 16 residues. CDR3 bases: TGTGCCAGCAGCTTAGCGCTCGGGACAGGGGGACAGACCCAGTACTTC. Residues: CASSLALGTGGQTQYF. The full variable domain, its missing parts supplied by reference TRBV7-8 and TRBJ2-5, is GAGVSQSPRYKVAKRGQDVALRCDPISGHVSLFWYQQALGQGPEFLTYFQNEAQLDKSGLPSDRFFAERPEGSVSTLKIQRTQQEDSAVYLCASSLALGTGGQTQYFGPGTRLLVL.

About this clonotype itself: A read error is possible here, since a much larger clone lies one base away. The chain is built from TRBV20-1 and TRBJ2-1, with 9 positions matching TRBD2. The germline gives CDR1 DFQATT, CDR2 SNEGSKA (reference sequence). This CDR3 has 16 residues. Here the CDR3 DNA reads TGCAGTGCGAAGACCGGGACTAGCAATTCCTACACTGAGCAGTTCTTC. Its translation: CSAKTGTSNSYTEQFF.

This clonotype was seen only a few times. The chain is built from TRBV2 and TRBJ2-1; 7 bases are a match to TRBD2. The trim removed 6 bases at V and 4 bases at J, leaving 9 bases unmatched. In germline, CDR1 is SNHLY, CDR2 FYNNEI. This CDR3 comprises 15 residues. The CDR3 sequence is CASRAGLTNYNEQFF. The DNA of the CDR3 is TGTGCCAGCAGAGCGGGATTAACGAATTACAATGAGCAGTTCTTC.

The CDR3 DNA follows: TGTGCCAGCACGGTAGGGGGAACCTACAATGAGCAGTACTTC. The encoded protein is CASTVGGTYNEQYF. The rearrangement links TRBV6-5 to TRBJ2-1; tentative D call: TRBD1 (6 bases). The end of the DNA fits TRBJ2-7 better, so the J call may be wrong. The CDR3 contains 14 residues. Germline loops: CDR1 MNHEY, CDR2 SVGAGI.